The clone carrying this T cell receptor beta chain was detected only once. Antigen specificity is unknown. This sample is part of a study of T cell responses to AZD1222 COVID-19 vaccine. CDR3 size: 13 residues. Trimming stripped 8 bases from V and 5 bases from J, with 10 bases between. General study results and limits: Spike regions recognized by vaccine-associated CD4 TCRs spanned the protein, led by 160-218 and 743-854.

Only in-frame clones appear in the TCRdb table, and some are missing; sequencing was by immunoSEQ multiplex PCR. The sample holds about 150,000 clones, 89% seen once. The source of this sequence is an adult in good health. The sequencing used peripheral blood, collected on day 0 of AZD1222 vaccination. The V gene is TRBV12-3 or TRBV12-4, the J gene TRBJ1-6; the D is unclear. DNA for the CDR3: TGTGCCAGCCGAAACACGCATAATTCACCCCTCCACTTT. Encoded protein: CASRNTHNSPLHF.